This record concerns one T cell receptor beta chain sequence. The antigen this receptor binds is unknown. Per-base qualities were not stored, and no clone one base away is much larger. These data come from a study of OX40 agonist ivuxolimab in advanced cancers. The study in broad terms: Ivuxolimab, which targeted the costimulatory receptor OX40 (CD134), was an agonistic, fully human IgG2 monoclonal antibody. Prior anti-PD-1, anti-PD-L1 or anti-CTLA-4 therapy was permitted, and approximately 40% of dose-escalation patients had received checkpoint inhibitors. Of the approximately 50 dose-escalation patients, hepatocellular carcinoma was present in approximately 20, melanoma in about 15, renal cell carcinoma in 9 and head and neck cancer in 9. The purpose of peripheral TCRbeta sequencing was to test whether ivuxolimab changed TCR sequence diversity and led to clonal T-cell expansion. A male proportion of 75% to 85% and a mean age of 60 years, ranging from about 23 to 90, were recorded for the dose-escalation cohort. Intravenous ivuxolimab was administered to patients every 2 weeks at six dose levels: 0.01, 0.1, 0.3, 1.5, 3 and 10 mg/kg. Partial responses occurred in three dose-escalation patients, of whom one had hepatocellular carcinoma and two had cutaneous melanoma. The paper reports the monotherapy dose-escalation portion (N of about 50 patients) of the phase I ivuxolimab trial. The study at large found these results: Clonal expansion of both CD4+ and CD8+ blood T cells was observed from baseline to week 6 at doses 0.1 to 3.0 mg/kg. After ivuxolimab, more expanded clones were found on average in CD8+ T cells than in CD4+ T cells. Low levels of normalized T-cell clonal expansion were also seen in some patients who did not respond. In the 0.1-3.0 mg/kg groups, partial responders had among the lowest normalized peripheral clonal expansion, particularly in CD8+ T cells. Which antigens the clonally expanded peripheral T cells were specific for was not determined.

CDR1 and CDR2 are read off the germline V gene (reference sequence) as LNHDA and SQIVND. V was cut back by 3 bases and J by 13 bases, leaving a gap of 10 bases between them. From its cysteine to its phenylalanine, the CDR3 spans 11 amino acids. Kept here is only the CDR3 DNA, which spans 33 bases and is read in frame from base 1. Patients with autoimmune disease history or receiving systemic immunosuppression were excluded from the trial. Peripheral blood for TCR sequencing was collected from all dose cohorts at baseline, on cycle 4 day 1, and on cycle 7 day 1. Samples came from an open-label, multicenter, first-in-human phase I dose-escalation trial of ivuxolimab. The trial enrolled adults with locally advanced or metastatic head and neck squamous cell, hepatocellular, melanoma or renal cell carcinoma. Before TCR sequencing, CD4+ T cells and CD8+ T cells were sorted from peripheral blood as separate populations.

Genomic DNA was isolated from the sorted cells so that the TCRbeta CDR3 region could be sequenced. The immunoSEQ Assay was used for sequencing of TCRbeta CDR3 regions. Held by TCRdb, this immuneACCESS table contains in-frame sequences only and omits some clones. Under half of the omission traces to an unresolved V gene where checked; the cause of the rest is unknown. The sample table contains 70,000 or so clones; only one count was recorded for about 93% of them. The ten largest account for approximately 0.55% of the sample. The sequenced sample was CD4+ or CD8+ T cells sorted from blood, obtained in a trial of the OX40 agonist ivuxolimab. The TCR originated in an adult with an advanced solid tumor such as melanoma, head and neck, liver or kidney cancer. The chain is made from TRBV19 and TRBJ2-1, with TRBD2 as a weak D call on 6 bases. In nucleotide form, the sequence is TGTGCCAGTAGTATGGAGGGACCCCAGTTCTTC. It translates as CASSMEGPQFF.